This T cell receptor (beta chain) was identified in a study of blood T cell repertoires in COVID-19. Overall study context: Samples of COVID-19 (acute and convalescent) were obtained from the United States, Italy and Spain.

Germline V lookup: CDR1 SNHLY, CDR2 FYNNEI. The junction had 10 bases not matched to a gene; V was cut back by 6 bases and J by 4 bases. The CDR3 has 15 amino acids. Study processing details: Estimation of nucleated cell counts relied on the amplification of reference gene primers. Some clones are missing from TCRdb's copy, which holds only in-frame ones; the method was immunoSEQ multiplex PCR. For V, J and clone size, that table is used; D and trimming come from the DNA. The sample gives 95,000 to 150,000 clones, 88% of which show up once; 0.75% to 0.9% is in the top ten. Sequences were obtained from peripheral blood. The origin of this receptor is a woman between 45 and 65 years old with active or convalescent COVID-19. The chain combines TRBV2 with TRBJ2-3; TRBD2 matches at 7 bases. The chain's CDR3 is CASRNRAGMPDTQYF. The CDR3 bases are TGTGCCAGCAGGAATCGAGCGGGGATGCCAGATACGCAGTATTTT.